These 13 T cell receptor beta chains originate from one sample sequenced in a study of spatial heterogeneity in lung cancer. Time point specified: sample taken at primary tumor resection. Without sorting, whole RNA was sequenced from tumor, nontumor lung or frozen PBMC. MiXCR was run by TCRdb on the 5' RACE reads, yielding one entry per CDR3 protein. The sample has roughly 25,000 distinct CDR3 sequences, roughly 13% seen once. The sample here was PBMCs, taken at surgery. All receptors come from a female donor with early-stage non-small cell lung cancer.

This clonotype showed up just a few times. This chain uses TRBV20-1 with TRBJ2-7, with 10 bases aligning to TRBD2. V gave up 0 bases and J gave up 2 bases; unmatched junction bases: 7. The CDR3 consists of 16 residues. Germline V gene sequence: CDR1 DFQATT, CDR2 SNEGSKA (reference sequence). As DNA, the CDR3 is TGCAGTGCTAGAGATCTGGCTAGCGGGAGAGCCTACGAGCAGTACTTC. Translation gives CSARDLASGRAYEQYF.

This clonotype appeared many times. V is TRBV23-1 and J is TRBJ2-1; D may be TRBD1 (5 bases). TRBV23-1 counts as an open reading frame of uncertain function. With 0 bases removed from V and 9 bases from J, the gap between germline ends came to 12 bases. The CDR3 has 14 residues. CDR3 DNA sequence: TGCGCCAGCAGTCAATCGCGGCAGCAGGGTGAGCAGTTCTTC. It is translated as CASSQSRQQGEQFF.

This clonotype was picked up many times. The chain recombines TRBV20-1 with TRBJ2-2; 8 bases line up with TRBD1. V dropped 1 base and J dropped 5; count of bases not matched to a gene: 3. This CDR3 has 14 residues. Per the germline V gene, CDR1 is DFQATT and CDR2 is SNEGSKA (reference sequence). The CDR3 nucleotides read TGCAGTGCTAGAGGCCGACAGGGGACCGGGGAGCTGTTTTTT. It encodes CSARGRQGTGELFF.

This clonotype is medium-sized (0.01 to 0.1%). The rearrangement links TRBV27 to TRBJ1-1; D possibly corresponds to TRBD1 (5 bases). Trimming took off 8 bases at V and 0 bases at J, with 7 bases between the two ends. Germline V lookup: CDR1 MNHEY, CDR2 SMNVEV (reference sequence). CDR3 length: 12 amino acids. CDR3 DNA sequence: TGTGCCAGCTGGGACGTGAACACTGAAGCTTTCTTT. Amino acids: CASWDVNTEAFF.

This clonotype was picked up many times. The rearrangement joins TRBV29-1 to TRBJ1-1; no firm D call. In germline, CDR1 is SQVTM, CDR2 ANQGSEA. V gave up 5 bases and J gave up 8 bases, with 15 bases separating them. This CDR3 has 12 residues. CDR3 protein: CSVSPTGVEAFF. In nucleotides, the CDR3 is TGCAGCGTTTCCCCAACTGGAGTAGAAGCTTTCTTT.

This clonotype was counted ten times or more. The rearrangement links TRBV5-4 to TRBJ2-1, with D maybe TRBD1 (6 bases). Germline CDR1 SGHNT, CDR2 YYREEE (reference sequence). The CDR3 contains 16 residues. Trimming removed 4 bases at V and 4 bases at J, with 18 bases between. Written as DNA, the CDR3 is TGTGCCAGCAGCCCCGGAGTGGACAGATCTTACAATGAGCAGTTCTTC. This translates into CASSPGVDRSYNEQFF. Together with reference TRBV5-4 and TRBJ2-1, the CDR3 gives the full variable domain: ETGVTQSPTHLIKTRGQQVTLRCSSQSGHNTVSWYQQALGQGPQFIFQYYREEENGRGNFPPRFSGLQFPNYSSELNVNALELDDSALYLCASSPGVDRSYNEQFFGPGTRLTVL.

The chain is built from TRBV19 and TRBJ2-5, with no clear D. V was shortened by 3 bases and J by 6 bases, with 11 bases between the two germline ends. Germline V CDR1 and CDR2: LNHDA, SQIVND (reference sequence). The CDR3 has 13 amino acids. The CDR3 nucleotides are TGTGCCAGTAGTATCGGTGGTCGGAAGACCCAGTACTTC. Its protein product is CASSIGGRKTQYF.

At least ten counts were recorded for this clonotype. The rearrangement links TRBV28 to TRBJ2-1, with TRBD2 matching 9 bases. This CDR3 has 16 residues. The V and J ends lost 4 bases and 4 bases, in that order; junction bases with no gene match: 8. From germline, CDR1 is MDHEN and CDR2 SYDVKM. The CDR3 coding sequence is TGTGCCAGCAGTTACCCAGCGGGGGGCAGTTACAATGAGCAGTTCTTC. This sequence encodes CASSYPAGGSYNEQFF.

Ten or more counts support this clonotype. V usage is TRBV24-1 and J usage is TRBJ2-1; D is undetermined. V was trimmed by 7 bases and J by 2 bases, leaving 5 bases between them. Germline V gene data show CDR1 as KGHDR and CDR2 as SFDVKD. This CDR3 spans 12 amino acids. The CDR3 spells CATSTPYNEQFF. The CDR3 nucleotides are TGTGCCACCAGCACCCCCTACAATGAGCAGTTCTTC.

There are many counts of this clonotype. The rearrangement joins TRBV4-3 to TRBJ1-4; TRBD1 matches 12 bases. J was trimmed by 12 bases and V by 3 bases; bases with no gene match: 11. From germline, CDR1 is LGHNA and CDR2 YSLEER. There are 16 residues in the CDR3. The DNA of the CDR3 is TGCGCCAGCAGCCAGGATACCGGGACAGGGGGCGCGGAACTGTTTTTT. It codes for CASSQDTGTGGAELFF.

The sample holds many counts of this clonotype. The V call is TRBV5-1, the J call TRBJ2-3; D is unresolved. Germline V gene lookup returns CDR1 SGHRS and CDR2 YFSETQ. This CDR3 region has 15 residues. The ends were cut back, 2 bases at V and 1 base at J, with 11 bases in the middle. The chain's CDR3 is CASSLDTRGTDTQYF. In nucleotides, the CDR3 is TGCGCCAGCAGCTTAGACACCCGGGGCACAGATACGCAGTATTTT.

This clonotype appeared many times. DNA for the CDR3: TGTGCCAGCAGTTACGGGAGACAGGGACAAAGCAATCAGCCCCAGCATTTT. It specifies CASSYGRQGQSNQPQHF. The chain uses TRBV6-6 and TRBJ1-5; 7 nucleotides align to TRBD1. The ends lost 2 bases at V and 1 base at J; junction bases unmatched: 8. In germline, CDR1 is MNHNY, CDR2 SVGAGI (reference sequence). This CDR3 contains 17 residues.

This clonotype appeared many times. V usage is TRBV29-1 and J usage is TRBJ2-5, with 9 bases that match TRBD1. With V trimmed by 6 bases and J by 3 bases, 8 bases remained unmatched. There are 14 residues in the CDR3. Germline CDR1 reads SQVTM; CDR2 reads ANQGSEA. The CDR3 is CSVTRTGAKETQYF. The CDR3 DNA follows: TGCAGCGTCACTCGGACAGGGGCGAAAGAGACCCAGTACTTC.